These 8 T cell receptor beta chains were all obtained from the same sample, sequenced in a study of cytomegalovirus exposure and HLA in healthy donors. The PCR used 60 Vbeta and 13 Jbeta primers. Measured with immunoSEQ multiplex PCR; TCRdb has only the in-frame clones, and not every one. Of 150,000 to 200,000 clones listed, 82% are singletons. The sequenced sample was PBMCs. Receptor source: a girl aged 2-10 years in good health and CMV-seropositive.

This clone showed up just once. V is TRBV29-1 and J is TRBJ2-1, with 12 bases matching TRBD2. This CDR3 region has 14 residues. Germline lookup yields CDR1 SQVTM and CDR2 ANQGSEA. The trim removed 5 bases at V and 4 bases at J, leaving 3 bases unmatched. CDR3 nucleotide sequence: TGCAGCGTTTCACTAGCGGGAGGATACAATGAGCAGTTCTTC. It specifies CSVSLAGGYNEQFF.

The J gene is TRBJ2-6, the V gene TRBV19, with D possibly being TRBD1 (8 bases). V lost 5 bases to trimming and J lost 1 base, with 18 bases between them. Germline CDR1 LNHDA, CDR2 SQIVND (reference sequence). The CDR3 loop spans 18 amino acids. DNA for the CDR3: TGTGCCAGTAGTCATGACAGGGGAGGGGTTTCTGGGGCCAACGTCCTGACTTTC. Residues: CASSHDRGGVSGANVLTF. The variable domain in full, completed from reference TRBV19 and TRBJ2-6, reads DGGITQSPKYLFRKEGQNVTLSCEQNLNHDAMYWYRQDPGQGLRLIYYSQIVNDFQKGDIAEGYSVSREKKESFPLTVTSAQKNPTAFYLCASSHDRGGVSGANVLTFGAGSRLTVL.

In DNA, the CDR3 is TGTGCCAGCAGCTTTTGGACTAGCACAGATACGCAGTATTTT. This codes for CASSFWTSTDTQYF. The chain combines TRBV7-2 with TRBJ2-3; D possibly corresponds to TRBD2 (5 bases). The CDR3 length is 14 residues. With 3 bases removed from V and 0 bases from J, the gap between germline ends came to 7 bases. Per germline, CDR1 SGHTA and CDR2 FQGNSA. Looking up the rest from reference TRBV7-2 and TRBJ2-3 gives the full variable domain: GAGVSQSPSNKVTEKGKDVELRCDPISGHTALYWYRQSLGQGLEFLIYFQGNSAPDKSGLPSDRFSAERTGGSVSTLTIQRTQQEDSAVYLCASSFWTSTDTQYFGPGTRLTVL.

This clone was picked up a small number of times. The J gene is TRBJ2-7, the V gene TRBV18; 7 nucleotides agree with TRBD1. Germline V gene data show CDR1 as KGHSH and CDR2 as LQKENI. CDR3 length: 14 amino acids. The V gene end was trimmed by 2 bases and the J gene end by 3 bases; junction bases not matched to a gene: 4. DNA for the CDR3: TGTGCCAGCTCACCAGTTCAGGGGGACTACGAGCAGTACTTC. As protein: CASSPVQGDYEQYF.

This sequence joins TRBV7-6 and TRBJ2-1; D not certain. Germline V gene data show CDR1 as SGHVS and CDR2 as FNYEAQ. The CDR3 is 15 amino acids. V was cut by 0 bases and J by 7 bases, with 13 bases left in between. The CDR3 DNA reads TGTGCCAGCAGCTTAGCGCTAGAGGCAACAAATGAGCAGTTCTTC. Translating it yields CASSLALEATNEQFF.

The chain has TRBV29-1 and TRBJ1-1; D not certain. The V and J ends lost 7 bases and 4 bases respectively, with 13 bases between them. Germline V gives CDR1 SQVTM, CDR2 ANQGSEA. The CDR3 extends over 12 amino acids. The CDR3 spells CSAGLWGTEAFF. CDR3 sequence (DNA): TGCAGCGCGGGGTTATGGGGCACTGAAGCTTTCTTT.

V and J are TRBV4-2 and TRBJ2-2; D perhaps matches TRBD2 (5 bases). The V gene lost 1 base and the J gene lost 1 base, with 7 bases spanning the gap. The V gene's germline CDR1 is LGHNA and CDR2 YNFKEQ. The CDR3 extends over 15 amino acids. In DNA, the CDR3 is TGTGCCAGCAGCCAAGTTACTAGGAACACCGGGGAGCTGTTTTTT. It translates to CASSQVTRNTGELFF.

Concerning this clone: One end of the junction varies from germline; a read error may be responsible. The chain links TRBV4-1 to TRBJ2-7; tentatively, D is TRBD2 (5 bases). The CDR3 is 16 residues long. Germline assignment: CDR1 MGHRA and CDR2 YSYEKL. The CDR3 DNA reads TGCGCCAGCAGTCAAGGTACGCGGGCTAGCTCCTACGAGCAGTACTTC. It is translated as CASSQGTRASSYEQYF.